Reported below is one TCR beta chain. These data are taken from a study of CDR3 diversity in severe acne. The ends lost 5 bases at V and 2 bases at J; junction bases unmatched: 5. Germline-derived CDR1 and CDR2 are SGHTA and FQGTGA. This CDR3 has 15 residues. MiXCR, applied by TCRdb to the PCR reads, yields one record per CDR3 protein. The table lists around 100,000 distinct CDR3 sequences, under 60% of them singletons. The sequence was collected from a male donor with acne. The sample consisted of blood. This rearrangement joins TRBV7-3 to TRBJ2-7; TRBD1 agrees at 11 bases. DNA for the CDR3: TGTGCCAGCAGCCTAGGGACAGGGGGAACCTACGAGCAGTACTTC. Amino acid sequence: CASSLGTGGTYEQYF.